This T cell receptor beta chain was sequenced during a study of STAT5B mutations in CD4+ large granular lymphocyte leukemia (dated by TCRdb to between 2022 and 2023). At the level of the whole study: Among the healthy controls, the CDR3 'QG' motif was associated with a particular HLA allele. The study compared the TCRbeta repertoires of patients with CD4+ T-cell large granular lymphocyte leukemia against the TCRbeta repertoires of healthy blood donors. Flow cytometry on FACSCanto II or FACSVerse confirmed that purified fractions exceeded 95% purity among lymphocytes. Results and caveats for the whole study, not just this receptor: Enrichment of TRBV06-family usage was observed among the top patient clones (8/27) relative to healthy controls (2/35). The data were not HLA-matched, and the relatively small sample size could explain the higher clonality seen in CD4+ compared with CD8+ T-LGLL. Greater clonality appeared to be present in CD4-sorted patient repertoires than in healthy CD4+ repertoires, and the difference was retained after the putative leukemic clones were removed. Each patient's main leukemic clonotypes were private, but about 27% of these clonotypes showed up at low frequency in the non-leukemic repertoires of other patients.

A remark on this clone: The antigen it recognizes is unknown. Base qualities are missing; no much larger clone stands one base away.

Unmatched junction bases come to 1, with V trimmed by 2 bases and J by 6 bases. In the germline V gene, CDR1 corresponds to SGHVS and CDR2 to FNYEAQ. The CDR3, from cysteine to phenylalanine, totals 13 residues. Only the CDR3 part of the read is kept: 39 bases, read in frame from the first base. TCRbeta rearrangements were sequenced from genomic DNA using the immunoSEQ assay at survey resolution. The study's processing was this. In the TCR sequencing data, the lowest productive clonotype frequency that could be detected was 2.59 x 10-5. Analyses included only productive TCRbeta rearrangements, meaning complete and in-frame sequences. Sample clonality was computed as Simpson clonality in the immunoSEQ Analyzer version 3.0. Clones were categorized by frequency as very rare, small, medium, large (1-20%) or hyperexpanded (>20%). OLGA 1.2.3 estimated generation probabilities, VDJtools produced V-gene circos plots, VDJdb was queried for specificities, and GLIPH identified CDR3 motifs. The clones in this table, taken by TCRdb from immuneACCESS, are in-frame only. Not every clone is retained; where verified, under half of the shortfall comes from an unresolved V gene, and the cause of the rest is unknown. V and J calls plus clone size are reproduced from that table; the DNA served to infer D and trimming. This sample is represented by 30,000 to 35,000 clones; more than 70% of them were singletons. The top ten constitute about 0.91% of the sample.

The healthy control group was made up of around 40 blood donors, and the Finnish Red Cross blood service supplied their buffy coats. All TCR-sequenced material derived from peripheral blood: patient blood samples and healthy donor buffy coats. Peripheral blood mononuclear cells were isolated by Ficoll-Hypaque gradient centrifugation. For the healthy controls, CD4+ cells were obtained from buffy coats by magnetic purification. Genomic DNA was extracted using the Gentra Puregene Cell and Tissue kit, and a Qubit 2.0 fluorometer was used to quantify it. This TCR was recovered from a human donor in good health. In this chain, TRBV7-6 is recombined with TRBJ1-2; 9 bases in the middle match TRBD1. Sequenced input: CD4+ T cells from blood buffy coats. CDR3 protein: CASSLRQGDGYTF. The DNA is TGTGCCAGCAGCTTAAGACAGGGGGATGGCTACACCTTC.